This TCR beta chain came from a study of CD8 T cells in Susac syndrome (dated by TCRdb to 2018 to 2020). Notes on the research overall: Among the sequenced Susac syndrome patients, six had clinically active disease and eight were in clinical remission. At the time of blood withdrawal, Susac syndrome patients were either therapy-naive, taking corticosteroids (with some also receiving IVIg), or on IVIg alone. Whether CD8+ T cell activation and differentiation in Susac syndrome was antigen driven was tested using repertoire sequencing. Here is what the overall study found, with its caveats: No clonal expansion was detected in the CD4+ T cell repertoire of Susac syndrome patients. The number of individuals in the TCR sequencing and HLA analysis was recognized as being relatively small.

Peripheral blood CD8+ and CD4+ T cells from healthy donors, Susac syndrome patients and multiple sclerosis patients were profiled using high-throughput TCR beta sequencing. The Susac syndrome patients fulfilled recently defined diagnostic criteria for definite or probable disease. Bulk CD8+ and CD4+ T cells were purified magnetically by negative isolation, whereas CD8+ TEMRA cells were enriched by FACS. Blood was drawn into EDTA tubes, processed within 24 hours, and PBMCs were isolated by density gradient centrifugation. PBMCs intended for TCR sequencing were frozen in liquid nitrogen and were later thawed in a 37 degrees C water bath. A purity of at least 90% was achieved for sorted or isolated CD4+, CD8+ and CD8+ TEMRA cells. RNA was extracted with the RNeasy kit and roughly 0.5 to 1 ug was reverse transcribed using random hexamers. The immunoSEQ multiplex PCR assay, which covers 54 Vbeta and 13 Jbeta segments, was used to amplify TCR beta CDR3 regions. PCR amplification bias was corrected using a synthetic template baseline for primer optimization and computational correction. In the source study's methods: Reads were annotated to V, D and J genes according to IMGT and were analyzed with immunoSEQ Analyzer, with only productive sequences retained. Clonality was calculated as one minus the Shannon entropy normalized by log2 of the number of productive unique sequences. For each patient and control, public and private clones were evaluated within the 100 most prevalent clones. A clone was defined as Susac-specific if it was absent from the healthy and MS cohorts, from roughly 1,000 published viral clones and from other ImmuneACCESS disease sequences. Through fastp at Q25 and MiXCR, TCRdb rebuilt clones from the public reads, retaining in-frame beta chains. Each entry merges the rows of one CDR3 protein and shows their most common DNA and genes. The V and J calls were not made by the authors but by TCRdb's processing. The sample includes 77,000 or so distinct CDR3 sequences, with roughly 91% observed a single time. Around 0.52% of the sample belongs to the ten largest clones.

Its CDR3 holds 13 amino acids, cysteine through phenylalanine. The only DNA kept is the CDR3, 39 bases in frame from the first base. Per the germline V gene (reference sequence), DFQATT is the CDR1 and SNEGSKA is the CDR2. Deletion took 0 bases off V and 4 bases off J, with a span of 9 bases between the germline ends. With respect to this clonotype: No cognate antigen has been identified for it. No base qualities exist here, and no much larger clone lies one base off it.

The chain is encoded by TRBV20-1 joined to TRBJ2-5; TRBD2 is possibly the D segment (5 matching bases). The source is a human donor with Susac syndrome. Material: CD4+ T cells from PBMCs. The CDR3 loop reads CSARDPGRETQYF. Read as DNA, the sequence is TGCAGTGCTAGAGATCCGGGAAGAGAGACCCAGTACTTC.